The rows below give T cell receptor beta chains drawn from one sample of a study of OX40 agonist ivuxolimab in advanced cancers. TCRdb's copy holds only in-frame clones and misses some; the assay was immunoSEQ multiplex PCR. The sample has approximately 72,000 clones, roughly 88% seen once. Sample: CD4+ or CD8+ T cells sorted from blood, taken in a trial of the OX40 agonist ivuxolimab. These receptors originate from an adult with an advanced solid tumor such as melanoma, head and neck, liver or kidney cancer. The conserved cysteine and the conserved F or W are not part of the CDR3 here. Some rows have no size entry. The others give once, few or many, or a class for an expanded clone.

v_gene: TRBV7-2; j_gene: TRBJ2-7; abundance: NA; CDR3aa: ASSFKRGKLASLSYEQY
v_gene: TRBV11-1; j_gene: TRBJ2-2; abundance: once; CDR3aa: ASSPSGSNTGELF
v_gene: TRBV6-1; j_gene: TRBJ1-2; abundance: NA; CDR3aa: ASSELTGTYGYT
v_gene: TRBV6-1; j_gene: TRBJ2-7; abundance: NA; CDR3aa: ASRGLAGAGEQY
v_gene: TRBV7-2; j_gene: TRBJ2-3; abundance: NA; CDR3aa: ASSLRKSTDTQY
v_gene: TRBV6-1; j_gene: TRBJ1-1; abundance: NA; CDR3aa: ASSEPGRGQGPEAF
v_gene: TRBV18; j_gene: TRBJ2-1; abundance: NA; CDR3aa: ASSMGLHLYNEQF
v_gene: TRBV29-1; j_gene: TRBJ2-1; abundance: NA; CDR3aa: SVARDSHNEQF
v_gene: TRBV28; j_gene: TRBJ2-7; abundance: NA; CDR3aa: ASSFHLSDTSSYEQY
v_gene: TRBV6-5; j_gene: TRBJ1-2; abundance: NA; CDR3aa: ASSGQGPNYGYT
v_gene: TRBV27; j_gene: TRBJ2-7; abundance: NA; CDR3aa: ASSAKPGSLEQY
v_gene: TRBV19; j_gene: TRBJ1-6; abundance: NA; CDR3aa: ASSLPSTGNNSPLH
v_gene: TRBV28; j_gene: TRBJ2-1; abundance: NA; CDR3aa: ASSLRLAGGPGQF
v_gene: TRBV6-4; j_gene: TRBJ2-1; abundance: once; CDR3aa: ASSHRGLSSYNEQF
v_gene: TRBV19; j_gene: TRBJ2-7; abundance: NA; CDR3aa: ASSKLAGGFYEQY
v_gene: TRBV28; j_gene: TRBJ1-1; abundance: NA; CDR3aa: ASSFVPNTEAF